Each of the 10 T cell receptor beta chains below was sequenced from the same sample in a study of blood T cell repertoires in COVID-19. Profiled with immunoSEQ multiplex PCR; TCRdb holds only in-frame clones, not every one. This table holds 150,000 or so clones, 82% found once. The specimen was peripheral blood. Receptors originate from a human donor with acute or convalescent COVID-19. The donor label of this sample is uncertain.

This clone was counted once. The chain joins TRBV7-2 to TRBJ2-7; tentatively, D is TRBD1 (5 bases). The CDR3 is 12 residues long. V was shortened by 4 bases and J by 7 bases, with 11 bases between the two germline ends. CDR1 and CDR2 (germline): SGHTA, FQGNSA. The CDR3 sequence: CASSSQGREQYF. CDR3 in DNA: TGTGCCAGCAGCTCGCAGGGTCGGGAGCAGTACTTC.

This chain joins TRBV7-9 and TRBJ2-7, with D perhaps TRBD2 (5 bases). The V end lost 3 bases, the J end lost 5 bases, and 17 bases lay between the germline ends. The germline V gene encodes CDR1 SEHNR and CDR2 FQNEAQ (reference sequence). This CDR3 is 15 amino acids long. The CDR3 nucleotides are TGTGCCAGCAGCTTGGCCGGAGGAGTCGGTCACGAGCAGTACTTC. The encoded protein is CASSLAGGVGHEQYF.

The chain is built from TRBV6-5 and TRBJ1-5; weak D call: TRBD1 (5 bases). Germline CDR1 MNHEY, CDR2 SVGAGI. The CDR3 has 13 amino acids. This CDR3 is CATGGVGNQPQHF. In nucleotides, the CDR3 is TGTGCAACCGGGGGAGTTGGGAATCAGCCCCAGCATTTT.

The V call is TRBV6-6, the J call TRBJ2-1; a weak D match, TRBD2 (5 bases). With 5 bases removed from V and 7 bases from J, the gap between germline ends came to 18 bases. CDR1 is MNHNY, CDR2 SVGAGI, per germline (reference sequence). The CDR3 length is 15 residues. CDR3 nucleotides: TGTGCCAGCAGTCAACCTGGTCGAGGGATGAATGAGCAGTTCTTC. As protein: CASSQPGRGMNEQFF.

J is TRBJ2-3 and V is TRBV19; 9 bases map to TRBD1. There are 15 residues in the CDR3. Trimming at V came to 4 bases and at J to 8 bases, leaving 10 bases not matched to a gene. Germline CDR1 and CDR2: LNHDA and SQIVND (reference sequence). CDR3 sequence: CASSTGQGHRGTQYF. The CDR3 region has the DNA TGTGCCAGTAGTACGGGACAGGGTCACAGGGGTACGCAGTATTTT.

The CDR3 is CASSTPGLQETQYF. CDR3 bases: TGTGCCAGTAGTACCCCGGGACTCCAAGAGACCCAGTACTTC. This chain uses TRBV19 with TRBJ2-5; a possible D gene is TRBD2 (6 bases). This CDR3 has 14 residues. V was shortened by 4 bases and J by 1 base, with 10 bases between the two germline ends. In germline, CDR1 is LNHDA, CDR2 SQIVND (reference sequence).

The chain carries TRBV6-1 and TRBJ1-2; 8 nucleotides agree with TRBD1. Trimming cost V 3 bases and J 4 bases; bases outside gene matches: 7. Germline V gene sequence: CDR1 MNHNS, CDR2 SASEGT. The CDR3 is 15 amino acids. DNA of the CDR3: TGTGCCAGCAGTGAGGCAGGGGGCATCGGCTATGGCTACACCTTC. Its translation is CASSEAGGIGYGYTF.

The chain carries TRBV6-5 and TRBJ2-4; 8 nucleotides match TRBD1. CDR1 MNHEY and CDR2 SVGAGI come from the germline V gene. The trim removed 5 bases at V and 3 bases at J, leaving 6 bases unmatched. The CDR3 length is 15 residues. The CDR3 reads CASSPQGAGKNIQYF. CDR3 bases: TGTGCCAGCAGTCCGCAGGGGGCTGGCAAAAACATTCAGTACTTC.

CDR3 region: CATPPDRGGMSNQPQHF. CDR3 sequence (DNA): TGTGCCACCCCCCCCGACAGGGGCGGTATGAGCAATCAGCCCCAGCATTTT. The rearrangement links TRBV24-1 to TRBJ1-5; TRBD1 agrees at 8 bases. The germline V gene has CDR1 KGHDR and CDR2 SFDVKD. The CDR3 runs 17 residues. V was pared by 9 bases and J by 1 base, with 13 bases of the junction left unmatched.

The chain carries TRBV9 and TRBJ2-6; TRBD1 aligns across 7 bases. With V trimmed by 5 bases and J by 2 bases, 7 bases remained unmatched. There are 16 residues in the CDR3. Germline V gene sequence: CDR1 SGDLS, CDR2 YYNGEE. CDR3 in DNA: TGTGCCAGCAGACCGGGACAGCGAGCTGGGGCCAACGTCCTGACTTTC. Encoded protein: CASRPGQRAGANVLTF.